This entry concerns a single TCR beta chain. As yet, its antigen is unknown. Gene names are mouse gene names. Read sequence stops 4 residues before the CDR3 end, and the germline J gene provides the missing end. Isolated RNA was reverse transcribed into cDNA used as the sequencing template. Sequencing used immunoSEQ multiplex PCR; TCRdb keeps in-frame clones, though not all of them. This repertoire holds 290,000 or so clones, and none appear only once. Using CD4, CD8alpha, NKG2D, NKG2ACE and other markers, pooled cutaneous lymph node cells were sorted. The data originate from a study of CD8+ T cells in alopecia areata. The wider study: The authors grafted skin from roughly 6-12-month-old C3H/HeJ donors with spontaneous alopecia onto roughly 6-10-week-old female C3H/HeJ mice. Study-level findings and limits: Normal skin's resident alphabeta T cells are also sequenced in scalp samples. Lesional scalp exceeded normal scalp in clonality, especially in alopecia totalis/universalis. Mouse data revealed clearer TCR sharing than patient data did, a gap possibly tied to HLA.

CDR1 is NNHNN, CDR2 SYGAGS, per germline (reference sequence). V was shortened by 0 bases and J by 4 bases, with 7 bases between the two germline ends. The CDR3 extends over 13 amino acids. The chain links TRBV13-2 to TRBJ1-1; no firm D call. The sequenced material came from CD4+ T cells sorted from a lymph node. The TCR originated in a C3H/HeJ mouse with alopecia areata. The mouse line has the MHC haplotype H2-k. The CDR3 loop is CASGDGEATEVFF. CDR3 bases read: TGTGCCAGCGGTGATGGGGAGGCCACA.